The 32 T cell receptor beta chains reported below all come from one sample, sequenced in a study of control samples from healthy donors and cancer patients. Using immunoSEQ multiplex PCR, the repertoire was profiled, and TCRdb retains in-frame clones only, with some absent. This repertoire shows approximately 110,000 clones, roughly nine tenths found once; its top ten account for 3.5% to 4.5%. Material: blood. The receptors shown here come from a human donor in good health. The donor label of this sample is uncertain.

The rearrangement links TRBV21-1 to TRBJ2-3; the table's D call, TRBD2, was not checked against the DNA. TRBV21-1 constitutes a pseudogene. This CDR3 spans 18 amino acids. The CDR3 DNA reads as TGTGCCAGCAGCAAACCCCCCCTAGCGGGGGCCAACACAGATACGCAGTATTTT. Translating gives CASSKPPLAGANTDTQYF.

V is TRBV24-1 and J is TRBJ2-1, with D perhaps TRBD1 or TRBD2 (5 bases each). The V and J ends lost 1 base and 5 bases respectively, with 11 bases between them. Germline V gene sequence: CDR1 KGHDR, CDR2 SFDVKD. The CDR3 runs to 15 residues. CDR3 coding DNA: TGTGCCACCAGTGATTTTCGGGGCTTGGACAATGAGCAGTTCTTC. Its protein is CATSDFRGLDNEQFF.

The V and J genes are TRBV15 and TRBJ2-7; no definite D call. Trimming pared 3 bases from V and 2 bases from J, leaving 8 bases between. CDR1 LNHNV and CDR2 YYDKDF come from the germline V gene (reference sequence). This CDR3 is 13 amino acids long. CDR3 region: CATSSGRTYEQYV. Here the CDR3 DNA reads TGTGCCACCAGCAGCGGGCGGACCTACGAGCAGTACGTC.

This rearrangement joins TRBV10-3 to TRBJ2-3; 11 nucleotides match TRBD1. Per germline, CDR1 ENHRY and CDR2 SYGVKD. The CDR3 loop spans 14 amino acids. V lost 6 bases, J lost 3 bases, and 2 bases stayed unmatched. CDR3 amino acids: CAISRDRGTDTQYF. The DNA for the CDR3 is TGTGCCATCAGCCGGGACAGGGGGACAGATACGCAGTATTTT.

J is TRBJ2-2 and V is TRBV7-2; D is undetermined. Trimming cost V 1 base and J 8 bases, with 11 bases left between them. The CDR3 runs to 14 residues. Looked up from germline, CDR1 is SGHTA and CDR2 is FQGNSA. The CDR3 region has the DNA TGTGCCAGCAGCTTAGAGGTGGGCGTTGGGGAGCTGTTTTTT. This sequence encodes CASSLEVGVGELFF.

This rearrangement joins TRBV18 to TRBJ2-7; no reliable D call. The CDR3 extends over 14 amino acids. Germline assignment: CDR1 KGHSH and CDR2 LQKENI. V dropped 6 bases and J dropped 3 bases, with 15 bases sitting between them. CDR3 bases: TGTGCCAGCTCCCTCGGCGGCAGCCACTACGAGCAGTACTTC. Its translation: CASSLGGSHYEQYF. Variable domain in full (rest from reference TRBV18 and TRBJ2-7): NAGVMQNPRHLVRRRGQEARLRCSPMKGHSHVYWYRQLPEEGLKFMVYLQKENIIDESGMPKERFSAEFPKEGPSILRIQQVVRGDSAAYFCASSLGGSHYEQYFGPGTRLTVT.

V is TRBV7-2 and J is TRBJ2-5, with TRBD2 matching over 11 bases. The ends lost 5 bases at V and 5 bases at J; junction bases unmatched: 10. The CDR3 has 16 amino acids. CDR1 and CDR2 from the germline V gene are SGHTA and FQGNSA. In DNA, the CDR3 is TGTGCCAGCAGCCAAATTAGCGGGGGGGCCGGGGAGACCCAGTACTTC. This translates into CASSQISGGAGETQYF.

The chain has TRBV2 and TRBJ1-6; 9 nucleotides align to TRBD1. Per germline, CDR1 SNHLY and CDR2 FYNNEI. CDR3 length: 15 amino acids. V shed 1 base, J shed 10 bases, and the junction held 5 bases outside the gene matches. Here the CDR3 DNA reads TGTGCCAGCAGTGAAGAGGGACAGGGAGGATCACCCCTCCACTTT. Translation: CASSEEGQGGSPLHF. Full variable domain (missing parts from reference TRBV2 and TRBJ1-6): EPEVTQTPSHQVTQMGQEVILRCVPISNHLYFYWYRQILGQKVEFLVSFYNNEISEKSEIFDDQFSVERPDGSNFTLKIRSTKLEDSAMYFCASSEEGQGGSPLHFGNGTRLTVT.

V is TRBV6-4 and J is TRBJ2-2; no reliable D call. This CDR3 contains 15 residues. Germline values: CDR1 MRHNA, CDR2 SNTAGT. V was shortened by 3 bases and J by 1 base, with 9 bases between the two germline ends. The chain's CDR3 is CASSEFVGNTGELFF. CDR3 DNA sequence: TGTGCCAGCAGTGAATTTGTCGGGAACACCGGGGAGCTGTTTTTT.

The CDR3 region is CASTSLGGFSYEQYF. The CDR3 nucleotides are TGTGCCAGCACCTCTTTGGGAGGGTTCTCCTACGAGCAGTACTTC. V and J are TRBV6-5 and TRBJ2-7; 7 nucleotides match TRBD2. CDR3 size: 15 residues. Per the germline V gene, CDR1 is MNHEY and CDR2 is SVGAGI. Trimming at V came to 7 bases and at J to 0 bases, leaving 9 bases not matched to a gene.

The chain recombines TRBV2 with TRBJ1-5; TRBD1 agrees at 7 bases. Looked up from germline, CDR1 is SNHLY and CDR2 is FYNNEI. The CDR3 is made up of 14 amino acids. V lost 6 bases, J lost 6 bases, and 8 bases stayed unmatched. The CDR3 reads CASRGRTGGQPQHF. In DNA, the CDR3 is TGTGCCAGCAGGGGAAGGACAGGTGGTCAGCCCCAGCATTTT.

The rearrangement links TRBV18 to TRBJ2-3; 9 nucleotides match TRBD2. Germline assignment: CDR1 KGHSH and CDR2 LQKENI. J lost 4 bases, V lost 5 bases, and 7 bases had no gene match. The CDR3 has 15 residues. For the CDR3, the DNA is TGTGCCAGCTCATTGGGTAGCGGGGGCCCAGATACGCAGTATTTT. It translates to CASSLGSGGPDTQYF.

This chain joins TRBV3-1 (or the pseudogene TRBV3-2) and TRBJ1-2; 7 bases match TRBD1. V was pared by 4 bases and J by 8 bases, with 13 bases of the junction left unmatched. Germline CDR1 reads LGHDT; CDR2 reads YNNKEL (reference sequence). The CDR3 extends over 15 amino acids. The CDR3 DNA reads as TGTGCCAGCAGCCCAACCACAGGGGCCCGCCGGGGCTACACCTTC. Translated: CASSPTTGARRGYTF.

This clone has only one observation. CDR3 loop: CASSYSETGGYEQYF. The CDR3 nucleotides read TGTGCCAGCAGTTACTCGGAGACAGGGGGCTACGAGCAGTACTTC. The chain employs TRBV6-5 and TRBJ2-7; 9 nucleotides agree with TRBD1. The V gene's germline CDR1 is MNHEY and CDR2 SVGAGI. The junction had 3 bases not matched to a gene; V was cut back by 0 bases and J by 3 bases. The CDR3 runs to 15 residues.

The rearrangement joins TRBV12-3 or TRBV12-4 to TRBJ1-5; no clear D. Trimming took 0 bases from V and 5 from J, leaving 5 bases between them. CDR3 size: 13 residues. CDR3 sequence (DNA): TGTGCCAGCAGTTTAGCGGAAGATCAGCCCCAGCATTTT. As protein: CASSLAEDQPQHF.

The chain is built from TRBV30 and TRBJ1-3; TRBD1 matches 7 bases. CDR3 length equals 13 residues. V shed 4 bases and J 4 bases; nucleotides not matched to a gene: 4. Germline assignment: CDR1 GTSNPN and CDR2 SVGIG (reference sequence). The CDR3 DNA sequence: TGTGCCTGGAATACAGGGGCAGGAAACACCATATATTTT. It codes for CAWNTGAGNTIYF. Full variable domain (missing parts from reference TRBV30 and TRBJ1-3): SQTIHQWPATLVQPVGSPLSLECTVEGTSNPNLYWYRQAAGRGLQLLFYSVGIGQISSEVPQNLSASRPQDRQFILSSKKLLLSDSGFYLCAWNTGAGNTIYFGEGSWLTVV.

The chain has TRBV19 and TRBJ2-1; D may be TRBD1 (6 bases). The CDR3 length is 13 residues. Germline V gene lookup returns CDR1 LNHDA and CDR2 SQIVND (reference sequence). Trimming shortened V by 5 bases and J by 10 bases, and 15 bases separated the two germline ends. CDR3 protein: CASSLRTANEQFF. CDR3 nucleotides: TGTGCCAGTAGTCTTAGGACAGCAAACGAGCAGTTCTTC.

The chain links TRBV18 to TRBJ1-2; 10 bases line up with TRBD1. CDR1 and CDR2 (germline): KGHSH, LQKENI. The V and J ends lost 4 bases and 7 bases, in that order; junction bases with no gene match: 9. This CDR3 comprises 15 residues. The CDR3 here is CASSLPGQGDVGYTF. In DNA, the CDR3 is TGTGCCAGCTCACTTCCCGGACAGGGGGATGTTGGCTACACCTTC.

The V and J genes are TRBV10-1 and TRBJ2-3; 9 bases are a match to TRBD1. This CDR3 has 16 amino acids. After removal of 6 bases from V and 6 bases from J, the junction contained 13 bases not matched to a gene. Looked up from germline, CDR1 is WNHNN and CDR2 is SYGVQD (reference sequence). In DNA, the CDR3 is TGCGCCAGCAGCTACCGTCAGGACAGGGGTCTCGATACGCAGTATTTT. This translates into CASSYRQDRGLDTQYF.

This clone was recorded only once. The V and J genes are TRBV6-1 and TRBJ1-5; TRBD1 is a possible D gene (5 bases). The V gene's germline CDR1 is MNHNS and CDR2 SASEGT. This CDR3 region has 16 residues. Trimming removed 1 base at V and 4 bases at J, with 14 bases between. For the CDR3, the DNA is TGTGCCAGCAGTGAAGGGGCACGACAGTCTAATCAGCCCCAGCATTTT. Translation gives CASSEGARQSNQPQHF.

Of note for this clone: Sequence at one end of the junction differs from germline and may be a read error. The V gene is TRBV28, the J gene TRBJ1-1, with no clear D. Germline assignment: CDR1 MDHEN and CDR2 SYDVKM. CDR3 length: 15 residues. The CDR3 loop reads CASSPPPLNLHFASF. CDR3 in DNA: TGTGCCAGCAGCCCGCCCCCATTGAATTTGCACTTTGCTTCCTTT.

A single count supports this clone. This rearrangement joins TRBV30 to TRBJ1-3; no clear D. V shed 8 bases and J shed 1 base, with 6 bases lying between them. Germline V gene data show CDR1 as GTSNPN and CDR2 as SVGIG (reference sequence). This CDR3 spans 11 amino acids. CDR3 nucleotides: TGTGCCCATAGTTCTGGAAACACCATATATTTT. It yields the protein CAHSSGNTIYF.

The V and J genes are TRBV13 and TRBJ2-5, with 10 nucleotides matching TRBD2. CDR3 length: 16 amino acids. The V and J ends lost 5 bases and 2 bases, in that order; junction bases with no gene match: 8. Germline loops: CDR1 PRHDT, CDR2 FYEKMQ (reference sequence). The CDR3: CASSPRTGLAQETQYF. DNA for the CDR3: TGTGCCAGCAGCCCCCGAACGGGACTAGCGCAAGAGACCCAGTACTTC.

The CDR3 DNA reads TGTGCCAGCTCACGGACAGCAAAAGAGACCCAGTACTTC. Translating it yields CASSRTAKETQYF. The V gene is TRBV18, the J gene TRBJ2-5; possibly TRBD1 for D (6 bases). V was clipped by 4 bases and J by 3 bases, with 9 bases between them. This CDR3 has 13 residues. In germline, CDR1 is KGHSH, CDR2 LQKENI.

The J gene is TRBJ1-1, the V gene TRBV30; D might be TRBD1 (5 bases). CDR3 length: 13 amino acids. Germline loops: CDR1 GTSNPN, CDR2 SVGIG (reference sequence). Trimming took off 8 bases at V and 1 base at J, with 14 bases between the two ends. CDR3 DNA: TGTGCCCTGCGGGGACCTTCGAACACTGAAGCTTTCTTT. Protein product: CALRGPSNTEAFF.

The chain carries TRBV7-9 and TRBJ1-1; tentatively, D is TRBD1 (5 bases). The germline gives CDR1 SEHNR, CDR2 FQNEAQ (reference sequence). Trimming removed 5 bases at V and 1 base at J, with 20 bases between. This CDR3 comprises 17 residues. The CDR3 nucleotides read TGTGCCAGCAGCCCCCCAGTGACTGACAGACCGAACACTGAAGCTTTCTTT. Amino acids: CASSPPVTDRPNTEAFF.

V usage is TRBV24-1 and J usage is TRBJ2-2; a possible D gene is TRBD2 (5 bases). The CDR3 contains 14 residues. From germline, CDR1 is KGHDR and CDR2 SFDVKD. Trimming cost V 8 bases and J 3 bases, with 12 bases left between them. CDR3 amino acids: CATKGNGDTGELFF. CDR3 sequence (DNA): TGTGCCACCAAGGGTAACGGGGACACCGGGGAGCTGTTTTTT.

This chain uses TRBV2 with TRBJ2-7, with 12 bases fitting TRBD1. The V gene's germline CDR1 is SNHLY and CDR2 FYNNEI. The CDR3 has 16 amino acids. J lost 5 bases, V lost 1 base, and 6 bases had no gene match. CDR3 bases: TGTGCCAGCAGTGAAGATCGTGGGACAGGGGGCGACGAGCAGTACTTC. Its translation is CASSEDRGTGGDEQYF.

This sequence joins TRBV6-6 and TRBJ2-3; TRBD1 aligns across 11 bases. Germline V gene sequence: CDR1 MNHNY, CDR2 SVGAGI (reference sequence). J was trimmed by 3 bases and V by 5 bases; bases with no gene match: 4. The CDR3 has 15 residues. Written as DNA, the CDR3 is TGTGCCAGCAGTCCCGGGACAGGGGGTACAGATACGCAGTATTTT. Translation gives CASSPGTGGTDTQYF.

The CDR3 DNA sequence: TGCGCCAGCAGCCCGACCGCGGACTCCTACAATGAGCAGTTCTTC. This codes for CASSPTADSYNEQFF. The gene calls are TRBV4-1 and TRBJ2-1, with no clear D. Trimming shortened V by 4 bases and J by 0 bases, and 10 bases separated the two germline ends. The germline CDR1 and CDR2 sequences are MGHRA and YSYEKL. The CDR3 has 15 residues.

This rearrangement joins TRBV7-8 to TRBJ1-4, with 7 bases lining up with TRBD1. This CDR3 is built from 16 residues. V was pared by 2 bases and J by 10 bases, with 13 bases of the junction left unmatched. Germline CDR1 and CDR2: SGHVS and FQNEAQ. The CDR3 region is CASSLRGGTATTKLFF. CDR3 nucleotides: TGTGCCAGCAGCTTACGTGGGGGGACAGCCACTACAAAACTGTTTTTT.

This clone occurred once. This chain's CDR3 is CASTLTGVYGYTF. Here the CDR3 DNA reads TGTGCCAGCACCTTGACAGGGGTCTATGGCTACACCTTC. The rearrangement joins TRBV6-5 to TRBJ1-2; 8 bases are a match to TRBD1. The CDR3 is 13 amino acids. CDR1 MNHEY and CDR2 SVGAGI come from the germline V gene. V dropped 7 bases and J dropped 4; count of bases not matched to a gene: 5.